Each of the 27 T cell receptor beta chains below was sequenced from the same sample in a study of long-term antiretroviral therapy in people with HIV. Samples were assayed with immunoSEQ v3.0 at survey level. Only in-frame clones appear in the TCRdb table, and some are missing; sequencing was by immunoSEQ multiplex PCR. Among 20,000 to 25,000 clones, roughly 80% were seen once, and the ten largest hold about 6%. This sample comprised unsorted PBMCs, obtained 0.2 years after starting antiretroviral therapy. These receptors all come from a woman aged 25 to 39 with HIV.

V and J are TRBV2 and TRBJ1-2; 7 nucleotides match TRBD1. Germline values: CDR1 SNHLY, CDR2 FYNNEI. This CDR3 is built from 15 residues. V trimming: 4 bases; J trimming: 1 base; junction bases outside the gene matches: 6. CDR3 nucleotide sequence: TGTGCCAGCAGTGCAGACAGGGTCGATAACTATGGCTACACCTTC. Its translation is CASSADRVDNYGYTF.

This clone was counted only a few times. This chain connects TRBV6-6 to TRBJ1-1; D gene unclear. V was trimmed by 2 bases and J by 0 bases, leaving 7 bases between them. The germline V gene encodes CDR1 MNHNY and CDR2 SVGAGI (reference sequence). The CDR3 spans 14 residues. The CDR3 nucleotides are TGTGCCAGCAGTTACCTGGTGGTGAACACTGAAGCTTTCTTT. Protein product: CASSYLVVNTEAFF.

This clone was counted only a few times. The chain has TRBV5-1 and TRBJ1-5; D is uncertain. V lost 0 bases, J lost 6 bases, and 7 bases lay in between. The germline CDR1 and CDR2 sequences are SGHRS and YFSETQ. The length of the CDR3 is 13 residues. CDR3 coding DNA: TGCGCCAGCAGCTTGGACCTTGGTCAGCCCCAGCATTTT. Protein product: CASSLDLGQPQHF.

A few counts support this clone. The genes are TRBV7-2 and TRBJ1-1; no clear D gene. V was trimmed by 4 bases and J by 6 bases, leaving 18 bases between them. This CDR3 has 15 amino acids. CDR1 is SGHTA, CDR2 FQGNSA, per germline. CDR3 in DNA: TGTGCCAGCAGCTCTTTGTCGGGAGTTATCCCTGAAGCTTTCTTT. Encoded protein: CASSSLSGVIPEAFF.

This clone has more than one count but fewer than ten. This chain connects TRBV5-5 to TRBJ1-1, with TRBD1 matching 8 bases. V lost 0 bases to trimming and J lost 4 bases; unmatched junction nucleotides: 5. Germline V gives CDR1 SGHKS, CDR2 YYEKEE (reference sequence). This CDR3 has 15 residues. The CDR3 here is CASSLARGQVTEAFF. DNA of the CDR3: TGTGCCAGCAGCTTGGCCAGGGGGCAGGTCACTGAAGCTTTCTTT.

Here the CDR3 reads CASSQKTGGGNTIYF. CDR3 nucleotides: TGTGCCAGCAGCCAAAAGACAGGGGGTGGAAACACCATATATTTT. This chain joins TRBV6-5 and TRBJ1-3; 9 nucleotides agree with TRBD1. The germline gives CDR1 MNHEY, CDR2 SVGAGI. Germline trimming cut 6 bases from V and 3 bases from J; bases unmatched to any gene: 6. The CDR3 extends over 15 amino acids.

V gene TRBV7-3 combines with J gene TRBJ1-1, with D perhaps matching TRBD1 (6 bases). Trimming took off 1 base at V and 1 base at J, with 10 bases between the two ends. Germline values: CDR1 SGHTA, CDR2 FQGTGA. The CDR3 sequence is 15 residues long. Written as DNA, the CDR3 is TGTGCCAGCAGCTTAAGCGGACAGTCGAACACTGAAGCTTTCTTT. Amino acids: CASSLSGQSNTEAFF.

This clone has a single count. The chain uses TRBV30 and TRBJ2-5, with D perhaps matching TRBD1 (5 bases). The CDR3 is made up of 13 amino acids. Germline V gene sequence: CDR1 GTSNPN, CDR2 SVGIG (reference sequence). V gave up 0 bases and J gave up 4 bases, with 9 bases separating them. CDR3 region: CAWSVKGVETQYF. CDR3 nucleotide sequence: TGTGCCTGGAGTGTAAAAGGGGTAGAGACCCAGTACTTC.

The rearrangement uses TRBV4-2 and TRBJ2-1, with D perhaps TRBD1 (6 bases). Germline lookup yields CDR1 LGHNA and CDR2 YNFKEQ. The V end lost 2 bases, the J end lost 8 bases, and 22 bases lay between the germline ends. The CDR3 sequence is 17 residues long. The CDR3 coding sequence is TGTGCCAGCAGCCAACTTCCGGGACCCAGGGGCGGCGATGAGCAGTTCTTC. This translates into CASSQLPGPRGGDEQFF.

The V and J genes are TRBV30 and TRBJ1-3; TRBD1 matches at 7 bases. The CDR3 loop spans 19 amino acids. In germline, CDR1 is GTSNPN, CDR2 SVGIG (reference sequence). V dropped 4 bases and J dropped 2; count of bases not matched to a gene: 20. DNA for the CDR3: TGTGCCTGGACCCCCTTAACAAATAGACAGGGCTTGCCTGGAAACACCATATATTTT. Translated: CAWTPLTNRQGLPGNTIYF.

V gene TRBV27 combines with J gene TRBJ2-5, with 8 bases matching TRBD1. V lost 5 bases, J lost 5 bases, and 7 bases stayed unmatched. CDR3 length: 14 amino acids. The V gene's germline CDR1 is MNHEY and CDR2 SMNVEV (reference sequence). The DNA of the CDR3 is TGTGCCAGCAGTCCGACAGGGGTCAGCGAGACCCAGTACTTC. Translation gives CASSPTGVSETQYF.

The J gene is TRBJ2-1, the V gene TRBV12-5, with 10 positions matching TRBD2. V was pared by 4 bases and J by 4 bases, with 13 bases of the junction left unmatched. Germline CDR1 reads LGHNT; CDR2 reads FRNRAP. CDR3 length: 18 residues. The CDR3 sequence is CASGSARSSGGAYNEQFF. For the CDR3, the DNA is TGTGCTAGTGGTTCCGCCAGATCTAGCGGGGGTGCTTACAATGAGCAGTTCTTC.

This chain connects TRBV7-6 to TRBJ2-3; D might be TRBD1 or TRBD2, each matching 5 bases. V was shortened by 1 base and J by 1 base, with 15 bases between the two germline ends. CDR1 is SGHVS and CDR2 is FNYEAQ in the germline V gene. The length of the CDR3 is 17 residues. The CDR3 is CASSLGTYLGGTDTQYF. The CDR3 nucleotides are TGTGCCAGCAGCTTAGGGACGTACTTGGGGGGCACAGATACGCAGTATTTT.

The J gene is TRBJ1-5, the V gene TRBV2; D is unclear. CDR1 is SNHLY, CDR2 FYNNEI, per germline. This CDR3 has 12 residues. V gave up 7 bases and J gave up 2 bases, with 6 bases separating them. CDR3 DNA sequence: TGTGCCAGCACCGGCGGCAATCAGCCCCAGCATTTT. Its translation: CASTGGNQPQHF. Full variable domain (remainder filled in from reference TRBV2 and TRBJ1-5): EPEVTQTPSHQVTQMGQEVILRCVPISNHLYFYWYRQILGQKVEFLVSFYNNEISEKSEIFDDQFSVERPDGSNFTLKIRSTKLEDSAMYFCASTGGNQPQHFGDGTRLSIL.

This clone was detected only once. This chain links TRBV7-9 with TRBJ2-1; D not resolved. Germline V gives CDR1 SEHNR, CDR2 FQNEAQ (reference sequence). The V gene lost 5 bases and the J gene lost 5 bases, with 19 bases spanning the gap. The CDR3 is made up of 16 amino acids. CDR3 protein: CASSPGSKAQDNEQFF. CDR3 bases: TGTGCCAGCAGCCCAGGTTCAAAGGCTCAGGACAATGAGCAGTTCTTC.

This rearrangement joins TRBV7-2 to TRBJ2-3; D unresolved. Germline V gives CDR1 SGHTA, CDR2 FQGNSA. The CDR3 loop spans 14 amino acids. V was cut by 4 bases and J by 4 bases, with 12 bases left in between. The CDR3 spells CASSYVIGSDTQYF. CDR3 nucleotides: TGTGCCAGCAGCTACGTTATAGGATCAGATACGCAGTATTTT.

For this clone: The identical CDR3 is also encoded by other nucleotide sequences in the sample. This rearrangement joins TRBV6-1 to TRBJ1-2; 8 positions match TRBD1. V shed 1 base and J 0 bases; nucleotides not matched to a gene: 1. This CDR3 contains 15 residues. Germline CDR1 and CDR2: MNHNS and SASEGT. CDR3 protein: CASSEGTGPNYGYTF. The CDR3 region has the DNA TGTGCCAGCAGTGAAGGGACAGGGCCTAACTATGGCTACACCTTC.

The chain is built from TRBV5-4 and TRBJ1-1; D possibly corresponds to TRBD1 (5 bases). Deletions cut 0 bases from V and 1 base from J, with 7 bases between. The CDR3 totals 14 residues. From germline, CDR1 is SGHNT and CDR2 YYREEE (reference sequence). Here the CDR3 reads CASSLAGANTEAFF. The CDR3 DNA reads as TGTGCCAGCAGCTTGGCTGGGGCGAACACTGAAGCTTTCTTT.

The V call is TRBV6-1, the J call TRBJ1-5; D unclear. Trimming took off 3 bases at V and 6 bases at J, with 15 bases between the two ends. The CDR3 spans 15 residues. Germline V gene data show CDR1 as MNHNS and CDR2 as SASEGT. DNA for the CDR3: TGTGCCAGCAGTGACCCGAGGCAGCGGGGTCAGCCCCAGCATTTT. Translating gives CASSDPRQRGQPQHF.

The chain employs TRBV27 and TRBJ2-5, with 10 nucleotides matching TRBD2. CDR3 length equals 19 residues. V gave up 2 bases and J gave up 3 bases; unmatched junction bases: 15. The germline gives CDR1 MNHEY, CDR2 SMNVEV (reference sequence). The CDR3 protein is CASSLTLPRGSGGKETQYF. In DNA, the CDR3 is TGTGCCAGCAGTTTAACCCTCCCCCGGGGTAGCGGGGGGAAAGAGACCCAGTACTTC.

The rearrangement uses TRBV30 and TRBJ1-2; no definite D call. In germline, CDR1 is GTSNPN, CDR2 SVGIG (reference sequence). V was clipped by 3 bases and J by 4 bases, with 12 bases between them. There are 13 residues in the CDR3. The CDR3 DNA reads as TGTGCCTGGAGGGAAGGGTGGCTCTATGGCTACACCTTC. The encoded protein is CAWREGWLYGYTF.

The chain joins TRBV5-6 to TRBJ2-5, with D perhaps being TRBD1 or TRBD2 (6 bases each). V shed 2 bases and J shed 7 bases, with 12 bases lying between them. CDR3 size: 13 residues. Germline CDR1 is SGHDT and CDR2 is YYEEEE. CDR3 sequence: CASSFWGRGTQYF. CDR3 in DNA: TGTGCCAGCAGCTTTTGGGGGCGGGGGACCCAGTACTTC.

This chain links TRBV7-6 with TRBJ1-4; 8 nucleotides match TRBD1. Trimming at V came to 5 bases and at J to 8 bases, leaving 10 bases not matched to a gene. The CDR3 covers 15 residues. CDR1 is SGHVS and CDR2 is FNYEAQ in the germline V gene. CDR3 amino acids: CASSVGGQGREKLFF. In nucleotides, the CDR3 is TGTGCCAGCAGCGTAGGTGGACAGGGTAGGGAAAAACTGTTTTTT.

The chain recombines TRBV27 with TRBJ1-1, with D possibly matching TRBD1 (5 bases). The CDR3 runs to 12 residues. Germline V gene sequence: CDR1 MNHEY, CDR2 SMNVEV (reference sequence). Trimming stripped 8 bases from V and 1 base from J, with 8 bases between. The CDR3 sequence is CASGGSNTEAFF. In DNA form, the CDR3 reads TGTGCCAGCGGGGGATCGAACACTGAAGCTTTCTTT.

The V call is TRBV6-6, the J call TRBJ2-2, with 8 nucleotides matching TRBD1. Trimming cost V 6 bases and J 9 bases; bases outside gene matches: 9. The CDR3 loop spans 14 amino acids. The germline V gene has CDR1 MNHNY and CDR2 SVGAGI (reference sequence). CDR3 loop: CASSQAGGPRELFF. The CDR3 bases are TGTGCCAGCAGCCAGGCAGGGGGCCCCCGGGAGCTGTTTTTT.

The J gene is TRBJ2-2, the V gene TRBV14, with D perhaps TRBD2 (5 bases). Germline assignment: CDR1 SGHDN and CDR2 FVKESK. V was cut by 1 base and J by 5 bases, with 11 bases left in between. The length of the CDR3 is 15 residues. The CDR3 nucleotides read TGTGCCAGCAGCCAAGTCCGGGGTCTGACCGGGGAGCTGTTTTTT. As protein: CASSQVRGLTGELFF.

The gene calls are TRBV7-3 and TRBJ1-2; TRBD1 matches at 7 bases. The ends lost 4 bases at V and 0 bases at J; junction bases unmatched: 5. The CDR3 spans 15 residues. Germline assignment: CDR1 SGHTA and CDR2 FQGTGA. This chain's CDR3 is CASSSRDSSNYGYTF. The CDR3 bases are TGTGCCAGCAGCTCCCGGGACAGCTCTAACTATGGCTACACCTTC.